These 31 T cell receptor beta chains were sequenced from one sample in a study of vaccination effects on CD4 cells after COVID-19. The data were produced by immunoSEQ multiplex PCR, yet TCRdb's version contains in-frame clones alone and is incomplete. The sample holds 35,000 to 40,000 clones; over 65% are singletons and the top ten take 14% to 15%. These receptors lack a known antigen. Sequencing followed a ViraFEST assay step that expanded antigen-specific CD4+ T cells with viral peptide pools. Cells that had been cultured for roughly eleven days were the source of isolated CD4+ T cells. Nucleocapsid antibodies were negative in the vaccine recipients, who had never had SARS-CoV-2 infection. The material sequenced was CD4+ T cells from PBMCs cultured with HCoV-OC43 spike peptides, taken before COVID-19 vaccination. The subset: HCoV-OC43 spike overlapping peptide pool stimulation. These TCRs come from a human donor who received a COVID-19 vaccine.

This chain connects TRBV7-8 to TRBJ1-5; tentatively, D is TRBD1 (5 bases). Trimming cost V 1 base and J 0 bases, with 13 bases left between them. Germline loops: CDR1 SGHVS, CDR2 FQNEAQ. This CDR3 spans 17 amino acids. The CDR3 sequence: CASSLGGSLYSNQPQHF. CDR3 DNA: TGTGCCAGCAGCTTAGGGGGCAGTCTATATAGCAATCAGCCCCAGCATTTT.

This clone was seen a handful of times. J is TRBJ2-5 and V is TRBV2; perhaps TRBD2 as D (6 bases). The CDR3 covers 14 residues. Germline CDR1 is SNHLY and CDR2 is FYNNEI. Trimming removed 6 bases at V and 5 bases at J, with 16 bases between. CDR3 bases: TGTGCCAGCAGCGAGACGGGACTTCAGGAGACCCAGTACTTC. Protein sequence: CASSETGLQETQYF.

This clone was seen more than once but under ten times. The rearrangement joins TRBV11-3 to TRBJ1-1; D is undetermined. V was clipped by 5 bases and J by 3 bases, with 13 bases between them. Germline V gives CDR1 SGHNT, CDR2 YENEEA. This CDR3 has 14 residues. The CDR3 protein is CASSLREGDTEAFF. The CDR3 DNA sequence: TGTGCCAGCAGCCTCCGGGAGGGCGACACTGAAGCTTTCTTT.

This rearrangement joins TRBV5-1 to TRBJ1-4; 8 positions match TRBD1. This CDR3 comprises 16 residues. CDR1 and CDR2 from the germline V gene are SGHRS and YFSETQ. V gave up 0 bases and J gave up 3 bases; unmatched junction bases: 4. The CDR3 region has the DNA TGCGCCAGCAGCTTGGACAGGGGGTCGGCTAATGAAAAACTGTTTTTT. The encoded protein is CASSLDRGSANEKLFF.

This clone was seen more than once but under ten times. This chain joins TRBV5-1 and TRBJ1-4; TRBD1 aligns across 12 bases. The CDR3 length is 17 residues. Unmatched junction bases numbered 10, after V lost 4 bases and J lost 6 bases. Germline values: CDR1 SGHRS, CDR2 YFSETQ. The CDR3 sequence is CASSRGQGASRDEKLFF. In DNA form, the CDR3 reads TGCGCCAGCAGCCGGGGACAGGGGGCCTCGAGGGATGAAAAACTGTTTTTT.

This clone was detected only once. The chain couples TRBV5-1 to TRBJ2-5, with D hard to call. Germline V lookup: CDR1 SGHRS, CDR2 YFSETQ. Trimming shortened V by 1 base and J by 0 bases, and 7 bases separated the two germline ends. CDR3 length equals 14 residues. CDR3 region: CASSLMRNQETQYF. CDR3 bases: TGCGCCAGCAGCTTGATGCGGAACCAAGAGACCCAGTACTTC.

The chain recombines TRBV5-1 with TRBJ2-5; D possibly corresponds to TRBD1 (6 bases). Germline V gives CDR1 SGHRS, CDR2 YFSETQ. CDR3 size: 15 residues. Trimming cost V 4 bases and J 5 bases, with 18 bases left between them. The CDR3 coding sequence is TGCGCCAGCAGCAAACGACAGGTTCAAGGGGAGACCCAGTACTTC. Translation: CASSKRQVQGETQYF. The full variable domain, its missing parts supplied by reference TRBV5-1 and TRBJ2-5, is KAGVTQTPRYLIKTRGQQVTLSCSPISGHRSVSWYQQTPGQGLQFLFEYFSETQRNKGNFPGRFSGRQFSNSRSEMNVSTLELGDSALYLCASSKRQVQGETQYFGPGTRLLVL.

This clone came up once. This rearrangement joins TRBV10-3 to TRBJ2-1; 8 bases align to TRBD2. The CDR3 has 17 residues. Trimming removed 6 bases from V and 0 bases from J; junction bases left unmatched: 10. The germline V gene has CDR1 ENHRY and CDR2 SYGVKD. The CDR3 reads CAIRGSSGQDSYNEQFF. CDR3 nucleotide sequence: TGTGCCATCAGGGGATCTAGCGGGCAAGACTCCTACAATGAGCAGTTCTTC.

CDR3 bases: TGTGCCAGCAGTGAATTTTGGGACAGACCTAATGAAAAACTGTTTTTT. Amino acids: CASSEFWDRPNEKLFF. The chain carries TRBV2 and TRBJ1-4, with 7 bases lining up with TRBD1. Germline V gene lookup returns CDR1 SNHLY and CDR2 FYNNEI. This CDR3 has 16 amino acids. Germline trimming cut 2 bases from V and 3 bases from J; bases unmatched to any gene: 6.

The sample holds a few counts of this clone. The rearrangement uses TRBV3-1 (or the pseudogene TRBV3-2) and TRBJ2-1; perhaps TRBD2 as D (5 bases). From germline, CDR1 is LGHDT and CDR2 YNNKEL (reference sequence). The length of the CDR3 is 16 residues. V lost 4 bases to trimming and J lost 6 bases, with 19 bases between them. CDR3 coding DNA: TGTGCCAGCAGCCGATCGGACTCCGCTTTGGCCAATGAGCAGTTCTTC. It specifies CASSRSDSALANEQFF.

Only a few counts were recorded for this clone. In nucleotides, the CDR3 is TGTGCCAGCAGTGAAGCCGGATTTTTGGCGGTAAGCAATCAGCCCCAGCATTTT. It specifies CASSEAGFLAVSNQPQHF. The chain couples TRBV2 to TRBJ1-5, with D hard to call. Germline V lookup: CDR1 SNHLY, CDR2 FYNNEI. The CDR3 loop spans 18 amino acids. V was shortened by 0 bases and J by 1 base, with 16 bases between the two germline ends.

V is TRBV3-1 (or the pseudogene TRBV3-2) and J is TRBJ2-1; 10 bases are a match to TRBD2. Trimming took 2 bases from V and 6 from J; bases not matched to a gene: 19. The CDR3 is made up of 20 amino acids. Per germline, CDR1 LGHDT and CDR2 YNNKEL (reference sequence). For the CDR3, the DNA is TGTGCCAGCAGCCAACCCTATCGACTAGCGGGCCTACCACATTTCAATGAGCAGTTCTTC. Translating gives CASSQPYRLAGLPHFNEQFF.

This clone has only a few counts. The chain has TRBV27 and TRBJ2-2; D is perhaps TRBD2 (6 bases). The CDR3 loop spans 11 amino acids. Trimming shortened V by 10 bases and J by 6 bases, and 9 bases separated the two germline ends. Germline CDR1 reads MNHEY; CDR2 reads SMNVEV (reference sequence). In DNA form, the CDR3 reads TGTGCCACCCGGAGGGCCGGGGAGCTGTTTTTT. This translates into CATRRAGELFF.

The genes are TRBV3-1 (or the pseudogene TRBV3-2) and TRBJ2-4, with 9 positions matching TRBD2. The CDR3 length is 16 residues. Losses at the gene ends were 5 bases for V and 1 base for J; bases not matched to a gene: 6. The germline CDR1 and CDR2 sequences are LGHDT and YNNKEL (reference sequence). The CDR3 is CASSWIAGVAKNIQYF. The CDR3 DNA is TGTGCCAGCAGCTGGATAGCGGGAGTGGCCAAAAACATTCAGTACTTC.

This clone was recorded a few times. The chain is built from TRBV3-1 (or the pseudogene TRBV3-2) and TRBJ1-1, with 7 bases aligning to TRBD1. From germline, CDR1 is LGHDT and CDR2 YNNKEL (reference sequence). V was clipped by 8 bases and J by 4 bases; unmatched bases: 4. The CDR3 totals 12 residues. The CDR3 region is CASGTEGTEAFF. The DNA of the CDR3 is TGTGCCAGCGGGACAGAGGGCACTGAAGCTTTCTTT.

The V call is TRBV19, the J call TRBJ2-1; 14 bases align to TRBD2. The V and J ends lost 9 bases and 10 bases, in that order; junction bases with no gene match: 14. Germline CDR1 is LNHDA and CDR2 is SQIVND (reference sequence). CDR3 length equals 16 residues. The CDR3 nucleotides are TGTGCCAGCAATACCCTGGGACTAGCGGGAGACGGCGAGCAGTTCTTC. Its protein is CASNTLGLAGDGEQFF.

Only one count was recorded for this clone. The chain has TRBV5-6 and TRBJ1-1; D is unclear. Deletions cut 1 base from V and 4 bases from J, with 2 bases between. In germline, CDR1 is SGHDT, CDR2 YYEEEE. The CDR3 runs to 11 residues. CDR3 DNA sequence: TGTGCCAGCAGCTTGACCACTGAAGCTTTCTTT. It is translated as CASSLTTEAFF. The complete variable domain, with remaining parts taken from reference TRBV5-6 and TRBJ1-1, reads DAGVTQSPTHLIKTRGQQVTLRCSPKSGHDTVSWYQQALGQGPQFIFQYYEEEERQRGNFPDRFSGHQFPNYSSELNVNALLLGDSALYLCASSLTTEAFFGQGTRLTVV.

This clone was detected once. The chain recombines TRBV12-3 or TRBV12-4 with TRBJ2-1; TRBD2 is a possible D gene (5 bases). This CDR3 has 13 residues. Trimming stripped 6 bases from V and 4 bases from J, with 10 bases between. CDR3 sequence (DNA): TGTGCCAGCAGGCGGACTGATTACAATGAGCAGTTCTTC. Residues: CASRRTDYNEQFF.

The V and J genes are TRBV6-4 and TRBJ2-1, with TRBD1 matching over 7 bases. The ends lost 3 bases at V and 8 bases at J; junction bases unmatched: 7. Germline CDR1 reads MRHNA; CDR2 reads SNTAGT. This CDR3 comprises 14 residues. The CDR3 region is CASSESGTVHEQFF. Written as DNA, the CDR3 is TGTGCCAGCAGTGAATCCGGGACAGTCCATGAGCAGTTCTTC.

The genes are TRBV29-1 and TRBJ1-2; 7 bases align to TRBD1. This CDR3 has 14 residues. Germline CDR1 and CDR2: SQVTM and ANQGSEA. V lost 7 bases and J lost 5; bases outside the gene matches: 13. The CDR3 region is CSAEPTGDRYGYTF. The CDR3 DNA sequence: TGCAGCGCCGAACCCACAGGGGATAGGTATGGCTACACCTTC.

CDR3 sequence (DNA): TGTGCCAGCAGCTTGGGGGACCCCTTGGGACAGGGCGGAACAAACACCTTC. Its translation is CASSLGDPLGQGGTNTF. The chain links TRBV5-4 to TRBJ1-2, with TRBD1 identical over 9 bases. The V gene end was trimmed by 0 bases and the J gene end by 12 bases; junction bases not matched to a gene: 18. CDR1 SGHNT and CDR2 YYREEE come from the germline V gene (reference sequence). CDR3 length equals 17 residues.

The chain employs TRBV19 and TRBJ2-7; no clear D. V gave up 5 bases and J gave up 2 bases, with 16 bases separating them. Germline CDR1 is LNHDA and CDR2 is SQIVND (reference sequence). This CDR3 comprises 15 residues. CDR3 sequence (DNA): TGTGCCAGTAGTCCGTGGACCCAAGTCCCCTACGAGCAGTACTTC. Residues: CASSPWTQVPYEQYF.

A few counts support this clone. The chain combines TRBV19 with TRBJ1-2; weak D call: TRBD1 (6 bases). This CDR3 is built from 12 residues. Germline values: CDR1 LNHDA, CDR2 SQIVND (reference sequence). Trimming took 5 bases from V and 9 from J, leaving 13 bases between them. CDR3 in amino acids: CASSADRYRYTF. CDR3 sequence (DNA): TGTGCCAGTAGTGCAGACAGGTATCGCTACACCTTC.

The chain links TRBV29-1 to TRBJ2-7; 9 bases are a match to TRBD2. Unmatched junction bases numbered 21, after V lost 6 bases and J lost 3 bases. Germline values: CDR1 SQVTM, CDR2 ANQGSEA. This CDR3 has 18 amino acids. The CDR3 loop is CSVRTGTSYSVGGYEQYF. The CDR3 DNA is TGCAGCGTGAGGACGGGGACTAGCTACTCCGTCGGCGGCTACGAGCAGTACTTC.

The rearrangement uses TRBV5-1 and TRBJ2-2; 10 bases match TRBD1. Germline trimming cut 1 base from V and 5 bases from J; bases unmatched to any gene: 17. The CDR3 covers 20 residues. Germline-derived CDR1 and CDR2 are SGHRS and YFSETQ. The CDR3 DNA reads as TGCGCCAGCAGCTTGAACCAGAACTACCCGGGACAGGGGATAACCGGGGAGCTGTTTTTT. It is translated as CASSLNQNYPGQGITGELFF.

CDR3 coding DNA: TGCGCCAGCAGCTGGGACACCTCCTACGAGCAGTACTTC. Its translation is CASSWDTSYEQYF. The rearrangement uses TRBV5-1 and TRBJ2-7; TRBD1 is a possible D gene (6 bases). The germline gives CDR1 SGHRS, CDR2 YFSETQ. Trimming removed 3 bases at V and 0 bases at J, with 7 bases between. CDR3 length equals 13 residues.

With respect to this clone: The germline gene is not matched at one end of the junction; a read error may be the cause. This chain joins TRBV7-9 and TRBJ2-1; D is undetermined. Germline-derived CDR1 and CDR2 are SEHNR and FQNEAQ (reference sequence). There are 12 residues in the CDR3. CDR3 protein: CASSIRAAAILF. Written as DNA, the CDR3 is TGTGCCAGCAGTATAAGGGCCGCGGCAATCCTCTTC.

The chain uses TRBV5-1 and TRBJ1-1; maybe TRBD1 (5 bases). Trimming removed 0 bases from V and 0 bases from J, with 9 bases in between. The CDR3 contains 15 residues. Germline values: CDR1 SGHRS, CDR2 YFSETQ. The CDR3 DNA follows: TGCGCCAGCAGCTTGGGAGCAGGGATGAACACTGAAGCTTTCTTT. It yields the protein CASSLGAGMNTEAFF.

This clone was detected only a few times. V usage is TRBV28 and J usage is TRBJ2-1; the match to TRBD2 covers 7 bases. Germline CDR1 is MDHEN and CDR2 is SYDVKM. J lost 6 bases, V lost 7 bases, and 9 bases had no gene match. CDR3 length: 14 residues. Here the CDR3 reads CASTPSGSGNEQFF. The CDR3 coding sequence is TGTGCCAGCACTCCTAGCGGCAGTGGCAATGAGCAGTTCTTC.

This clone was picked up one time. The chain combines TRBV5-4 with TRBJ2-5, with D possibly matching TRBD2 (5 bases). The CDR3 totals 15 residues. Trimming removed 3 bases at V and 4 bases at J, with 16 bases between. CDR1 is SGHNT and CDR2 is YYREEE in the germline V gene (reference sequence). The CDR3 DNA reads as TGTGCCAGCAGCTACGAACCGGGAAAGGGAGAGACCCAGTACTTC. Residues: CASSYEPGKGETQYF.

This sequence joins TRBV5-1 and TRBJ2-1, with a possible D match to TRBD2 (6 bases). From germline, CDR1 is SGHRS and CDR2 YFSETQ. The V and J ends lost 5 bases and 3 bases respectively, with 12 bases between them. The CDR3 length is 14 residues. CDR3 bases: TGCGCCAGCAGTACTGCGGGGAACTACAATGAGCAGTTCTTC. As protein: CASSTAGNYNEQFF.